Detailed here is one TCR beta chain. V shed 6 bases, J shed 6 bases, and the junction held 7 bases outside the gene matches. Per germline, CDR1 SGHTS and CDR2 YDEGEE. The CDR3 spans 14 residues. The data belong to a study of T cell changes during pregnancy in multiple sclerosis. The assay was immunoSEQ multiplex PCR, and TCRdb's table has in-frame clones only and misses some. This table has approximately 36,000 clones, roughly 93% appearing once. The sample consisted of CD4+ T cells from peripheral blood mononuclear cells, taken in the first trimester of pregnancy. The chain links TRBV5-8 to TRBJ2-3; 10 bases line up with TRBD2. This TCR was recovered from a female donor with multiple sclerosis, enrolled in a pregnancy study. The CDR3 DNA is TGTGCCAGCAACAGGGCAGCGGGGGGGGATACGCAGTATTTT. This encodes CASNRAAGGDTQYF. Based on the CDR3 plus reference TRBV5-8 and TRBJ2-3, the full variable domain is EAGVTQSPTHLIKTRGQQATLRCSPISGHTSVYWYQQALGLGLQFLLWYDEGEERNRGNFPPRFSGRQFPNYSSELNVNALELEDSALYLCASNRAAGGDTQYFGPGTRLTVL.